Below, 30 T cell receptor beta chains from the same sample are listed, as sequenced in a study of radiation and T cells in renal cell carcinoma. Time point reported: blood 2 weeks post-SBRT. The treatment: 15 Gy SBRT to primary tumor, nephrectomy 4 weeks later. The table came from immunoSEQ multiplex PCR; TCRdb's copy has only in-frame clones and leaves some out. The repertoire holds 150,000 to 160,000 clones, with roughly 90% as singletons. This material consisted of blood, taken from a patient whose treatment included radiotherapy and nephrectomy. The source of these receptors is a woman aged 45-65 years with renal cell carcinoma.

V is TRBV30 and J is TRBJ2-1; D gene uncertain. CDR3 length: 11 residues. Trimming stripped 4 bases from V and 14 bases from J, with 15 bases between. Germline lookup yields CDR1 GTSNPN and CDR2 SVGIG (reference sequence). The CDR3 coding sequence is TGTGCCTGGACCGCTGGGGTTGGAAAGTTCTTC. Translating it yields CAWTAGVGKFF. The full variable domain, in which reference TRBV30 and TRBJ2-1 provide the parts outside the CDR3, is SQTIHQWPATLVQPVGSPLSLECTVEGTSNPNLYWYRQAAGRGLQLLFYSVGIGQISSEVPQNLSASRPQDRQFILSSKKLLLSDSGFYLCAWTAGVGKFFGPGTRLTVL.

V gene TRBV19 combines with J gene TRBJ1-2; D uncertain. V dropped 1 base and J dropped 3 bases, with 9 bases sitting between them. The CDR3 loop spans 14 amino acids. From germline, CDR1 is LNHDA and CDR2 SQIVND (reference sequence). The CDR3 region is CASSIGAGHYGYTF. The CDR3 nucleotides are TGTGCCAGTAGTATAGGGGCCGGGCACTATGGCTACACCTTC.

The V and J genes are TRBV6-1 and TRBJ1-6, with a tentative D call TRBD1 (6 bases). The CDR3 consists of 14 residues. V was cut by 8 bases and J by 1 base, with 9 bases left in between. Per germline, CDR1 MNHNS and CDR2 SASEGT. CDR3 region: CASAGDSYNSPLHF. For the CDR3, the DNA is TGTGCCAGCGCAGGGGATTCCTATAATTCACCCCTCCACTTT.

The J gene is TRBJ2-7, the V gene TRBV6-4; a possible D gene is TRBD2 (5 bases). Germline-derived CDR1 and CDR2 are MRHNA and SNTAGT. V was cut by 0 bases and J by 2 bases, with 11 bases left in between. This CDR3 comprises 15 residues. The CDR3 DNA follows: TGTGCCAGCAGTGACTCCGGGGTAGACCCCTACGAGCAGTACTTC. Translating gives CASSDSGVDPYEQYF.

The chain recombines TRBV7-2 with TRBJ2-3; the match to TRBD2 covers 8 bases. The V gene end was trimmed by 2 bases and the J gene end by 3 bases; junction bases not matched to a gene: 1. The CDR3 sequence is 14 residues long. Per germline, CDR1 SGHTA and CDR2 FQGNSA. CDR3 sequence: CASSLIAGTDTQYF. The CDR3 nucleotides read TGTGCCAGCAGCTTAATAGCGGGAACAGATACGCAGTATTTT.

The chain joins TRBV27 to TRBJ1-2; D unresolved. The V end was cut by 6 bases, the J end by 2 bases, with 10 bases between. The CDR3 is 13 residues long. The germline V gene encodes CDR1 MNHEY and CDR2 SMNVEV (reference sequence). The CDR3 coding sequence is TGTGCCAGCAGGTCCGAGTACAACTATGGCTACACCTTC. It is translated as CASRSEYNYGYTF.

The DNA of the CDR3 is TGTGCCAGCAGCGTCGGGGGAGGTGGGGCCAACGTCCTGACTTTC. Amino acid sequence: CASSVGGGGANVLTF. The gene calls are TRBV9 and TRBJ2-6; maybe TRBD2 (6 bases). The CDR3 consists of 15 residues. The V and J ends lost 2 bases and 3 bases respectively, with 9 bases between them. The V gene's germline CDR1 is SGDLS and CDR2 YYNGEE. Drawing the rest from reference TRBV9 and TRBJ2-6, the complete variable domain is DSGVTQTPKHLITATGQRVTLRCSPRSGDLSVYWYQQSLDQGLQFLIQYYNGEERAKGNILERFSAQQFPDLHSELNLSSLELGDSALYFCASSVGGGGANVLTFGAGSRLTVL.

This sequence joins TRBV5-1 and TRBJ1-4, with a weak D call TRBD1 (6 bases). This CDR3 has 14 residues. Germline V gene data show CDR1 as SGHRS and CDR2 as YFSETQ. V lost 0 bases and J 8 bases, leaving 11 bases between the germline ends. The DNA for the CDR3 is TGCGCCAGCAGCTTGGGTGGGGACACCGAAAAACTGTTTTTT. It translates to CASSLGGDTEKLFF.

This clone came up once. The rearrangement links TRBV5-8 to TRBJ1-2, with 7 positions matching TRBD1. V shed 4 bases and J 7 bases; nucleotides not matched to a gene: 13. CDR3 length: 15 amino acids. Germline-derived CDR1 and CDR2 are SGHTS and YDEGEE. The CDR3 DNA follows: TGTGCCAGCAGCCTCCGGACAGGCGTCAGGGGTGGCTACACCTTC. This gives the protein CASSLRTGVRGGYTF.

The chain is built from TRBV16 and TRBJ1-5; a possible D gene is TRBD1 (5 bases). Trimming took off 4 bases at V and 9 bases at J, with 16 bases between the two ends. CDR1 is KGHSY, CDR2 FQNENV, per germline. The CDR3 spans 14 residues. The CDR3 DNA sequence: TGTGCCAGCAGCCGGGCCCCGGGGCAATGGCCCCAGCATTTT. The encoded protein is CASSRAPGQWPQHF. Supplemented by reference TRBV16 and TRBJ1-5, the full variable domain reads GEEVAQTPKHLVRGEGQKAKLYCAPIKGHSYVFWYQQVLKNEFKFLISFQNENVFDETGMPKERFSAKCLPNSPCSLEIQATKLEDSAVYFCASSRAPGQWPQHFGDGTRLSIL.

The V gene is TRBV5-6, the J gene TRBJ1-2; 7 positions match TRBD1. The CDR3 runs 16 residues. With V trimmed by 6 bases and J by 8 bases, 19 bases remained unmatched. Germline CDR1 reads SGHDT; CDR2 reads YYEEEE. As DNA, the CDR3 is TGTGCCAGCATCAAACTCTCCGTCGACAGGGTCAGGGGCTACACCTTC. It is translated as CASIKLSVDRVRGYTF.

The V call is TRBV7-2, the J call TRBJ1-1; no clear D gene. Germline V gives CDR1 SGHTA, CDR2 FQGNSA. V lost 5 bases, J lost 0 bases, and 13 bases lay in between. The CDR3 sequence is 15 residues long. CDR3 in DNA: TGTGCCAGCAGCCCTATCCCGGGTATGAACACTGAAGCTTTCTTT. Translated, it gives CASSPIPGMNTEAFF.

V and J are TRBV7-9 and TRBJ1-4, with D unresolved. This CDR3 contains 15 residues. CDR1 SEHNR and CDR2 FQNEAQ come from the germline V gene (reference sequence). Trimming took off 0 bases at V and 5 bases at J, with 10 bases between the two ends. The CDR3 here is CASSLAAAGNEKLFF. The CDR3 DNA follows: TGTGCCAGCAGCTTAGCGGCCGCGGGGAATGAAAAACTGTTTTTT.

This sequence joins TRBV5-8 and TRBJ1-4, with 9 nucleotides matching TRBD1. Losses at the gene ends were 4 bases for V and 4 bases for J; bases not matched to a gene: 8. Germline V gene data show CDR1 as SGHTS and CDR2 as YDEGEE. The CDR3 consists of 16 residues. CDR3 bases: TGTGCCAGCAGCGCGGACAGGGGTGTGGGTAATGAAAAACTGTTTTTT. It codes for CASSADRGVGNEKLFF.

The V gene is TRBV15, the J gene TRBJ2-2, with D uncertain. The V end was cut by 0 bases, the J end by 1 base, with 9 bases between. Per the germline V gene, CDR1 is LNHNV and CDR2 is YYDKDF (reference sequence). The CDR3 consists of 16 residues. CDR3 sequence reads: CATSRDRMMNTGELFF. The CDR3 nucleotides are TGTGCCACCAGCAGAGACAGGATGATGAACACCGGGGAGCTGTTTTTT.

The chain is built from TRBV15 and TRBJ1-6; D remains unclear. Germline CDR1 is LNHNV and CDR2 is YYDKDF (reference sequence). The CDR3 totals 12 residues. V lost 6 bases to trimming and J lost 14 bases, with 14 bases between them. Here the CDR3 reads CATRTTRSALHF. CDR3 DNA: TGTGCCACCAGAACTACACGCTCGGCCCTCCACTTT.

The CDR3 sequence: CAWSVSGGGRFEAFF. CDR3 bases: TGTGCCTGGAGTGTGAGTGGAGGGGGGCGATTTGAAGCTTTCTTT. The V gene is TRBV30, the J gene TRBJ1-1, with a weak D call TRBD1 (6 bases). The CDR3 totals 15 residues. Germline values: CDR1 GTSNPN, CDR2 SVGIG (reference sequence). V lost 0 bases and J lost 7, with 18 bases in between.

The CDR3 loop reads CASSPGGSRDNYGYTF. CDR3 sequence (DNA): TGTGCCAGCTCACCGGGAGGTAGTAGGGATAACTATGGCTACACCTTC. The rearrangement links TRBV18 to TRBJ1-2; D remains ambiguous. This CDR3 is built from 16 residues. CDR1 is KGHSH and CDR2 is LQKENI in the germline V gene. V lost 3 bases and J 1 base, leaving 15 bases between the germline ends. Supplemented by reference TRBV18 and TRBJ1-2, the full variable domain reads NAGVMQNPRHLVRRRGQEARLRCSPMKGHSHVYWYRQLPEEGLKFMVYLQKENIIDESGMPKERFSAEFPKEGPSILRIQQVVRGDSAAYFCASSPGGSRDNYGYTFGSGTRLTVV.

The chain is built from TRBV4-3 and TRBJ2-1, with TRBD2 matching over 12 bases. Per the germline V gene, CDR1 is LGHNA and CDR2 is YSLEER. With V trimmed by 0 bases and J by 5 bases, 5 bases remained unmatched. This CDR3 comprises 17 residues. The CDR3: CASSQDPGTSGHNEQFF. DNA of the CDR3: TGCGCCAGCAGCCAAGATCCCGGGACTAGCGGGCACAATGAGCAGTTCTTC.

The chain has TRBV6-5 and TRBJ1-6; D may be TRBD1 (6 bases). The CDR3 has 15 amino acids. Trimming left V 6 bases short and J 9 bases short, with 18 bases between. Germline V gene sequence: CDR1 MNHEY, CDR2 SVGAGI. The CDR3 region has the DNA TGTGCCAGCAGCAAGGGGGTAGAGCTGGGTTCACCCCTCCACTTT. Protein sequence: CASSKGVELGSPLHF.

The chain is built from TRBV6-1 and TRBJ1-2; weak D call: TRBD1 (5 bases). V was clipped by 8 bases and J by 5 bases, with 15 bases between them. Per germline, CDR1 MNHNS and CDR2 SASEGT. This CDR3 is built from 13 residues. CDR3 loop: CASGRQGIYGYTF. The CDR3 nucleotides are TGTGCCAGCGGTCGGCAGGGCATATATGGCTACACCTTC.

The rearrangement links TRBV28 to TRBJ1-4; D uncertain. V gave up 7 bases and J gave up 8 bases, with 17 bases separating them. The CDR3 loop spans 14 amino acids. Per germline, CDR1 MDHEN and CDR2 SYDVKM. The CDR3 DNA sequence: TGTGCCAGCACCTCCCCCGGGGTTGGGGAAAAACTGTTTTTT. Its translation: CASTSPGVGEKLFF.

In its sample, this clone was seen once. The V gene is TRBV2, the J gene TRBJ2-5; TRBD2 matches 12 bases. The V gene end was trimmed by 9 bases and the J gene end by 5 bases; junction bases not matched to a gene: 10. The germline V gene encodes CDR1 SNHLY and CDR2 FYNNEI. This CDR3 is built from 15 residues. Here the CDR3 DNA reads TGTGCCAGTCTAGCGGGGGGGCGGGGCCAGGAGACCCAGTACTTC. Amino acid sequence: CASLAGGRGQETQYF.

The chain employs TRBV7-2 and TRBJ2-1, with TRBD2 matching 8 bases. The V and J ends lost 5 bases and 10 bases, in that order; junction bases with no gene match: 16. The CDR3 has 16 amino acids. Germline lookup yields CDR1 SGHTA and CDR2 FQGNSA. In nucleotides, the CDR3 is TGTGCCAGCAGCCCGGTGGGGAGACTAGCGAGCATCGAGCAGTTCTTC. Amino acids: CASSPVGRLASIEQFF.

The V gene is TRBV4-2, the J gene TRBJ2-7, with D uncertain. Germline CDR1 reads LGHNA; CDR2 reads YNFKEQ. The CDR3 length is 13 residues. V was cut by 4 bases and J by 3 bases, with 10 bases left in between. CDR3 coding DNA: TGTGCCAGCAGCCCCCGGAGAGGCTACGAGCAGTACTTC. The encoded protein is CASSPRRGYEQYF.

J is TRBJ1-1 and V is TRBV7-9; 7 bases are shared with TRBD1. This CDR3 has 13 amino acids. The ends lost 6 bases at V and 2 bases at J; junction bases unmatched: 3. Germline values: CDR1 SEHNR, CDR2 FQNEAQ (reference sequence). CDR3 nucleotides: TGTGCCAGCAGGACAGGGTCTAACACTGAAGCTTTCTTT. Its translation: CASRTGSNTEAFF.

J is TRBJ1-4 and V is TRBV5-8, with TRBD1 matching 9 bases. Per the germline V gene, CDR1 is SGHTS and CDR2 is YDEGEE. Germline trimming cut 4 bases from V and 5 bases from J; bases unmatched to any gene: 9. The length of the CDR3 is 16 residues. CDR3 protein: CASSPDRGGFNEKLFF. CDR3 DNA: TGTGCCAGCAGCCCGGACAGGGGAGGTTTCAATGAAAAACTGTTTTTT.

The rearrangement uses TRBV14 and TRBJ1-4; the match to TRBD1 covers 8 bases. Germline CDR1 SGHDN, CDR2 FVKESK. V dropped 5 bases and J dropped 5; count of bases not matched to a gene: 7. The CDR3 extends over 15 amino acids. CDR3 region: CASSTRTGRNEKLFF. The CDR3, as DNA: TGTGCCAGCAGCACCCGGACAGGGAGGAATGAAAAACTGTTTTTT.

The chain couples TRBV4-2 to TRBJ2-1, with D possibly called TRBD1 or TRBD2 (5 bases each). V lost 0 bases, J lost 10 bases, and 13 bases lay in between. This CDR3 is 14 amino acids long. Germline assignment: CDR1 LGHNA and CDR2 YNFKEQ. CDR3 sequence (DNA): TGTGCCAGCAGCCAAGAAGGGGAGCGCGGCGAGCAGTTCTTC. This gives the protein CASSQEGERGEQFF.

The CDR3 is CASSVGTSGGALETQYF. Here the CDR3 DNA reads TGTGCCAGCAGCGTAGGTACTAGCGGGGGGGCACTAGAGACCCAGTACTTC. This rearrangement joins TRBV9 to TRBJ2-5, with TRBD2 matching 13 bases. This CDR3 is 17 amino acids long. Germline V gene sequence: CDR1 SGDLS, CDR2 YYNGEE. Trimming cost V 0 bases and J 4 bases; bases outside gene matches: 6. Based on the CDR3 plus reference TRBV9 and TRBJ2-5, the full variable domain is DSGVTQTPKHLITATGQRVTLRCSPRSGDLSVYWYQQSLDQGLQFLIQYYNGEERAKGNILERFSAQQFPDLHSELNLSSLELGDSALYFCASSVGTSGGALETQYFGPGTRLLVL.